This T cell receptor beta chain is from a study of control samples from healthy donors and cancer patients. TCRdb's copy holds only in-frame clones and misses some; the assay was immunoSEQ multiplex PCR. The data hold 120,000 to 150,000 clones, with about 91% observed a single time. Germline V gene lookup returns CDR1 MDHEN and CDR2 SYDVKM. This CDR3 is built from 12 residues. Trimming shortened V by 5 bases and J by 4 bases, and 3 bases separated the two germline ends. Sequencing input: blood. The chain couples TRBV28 to TRBJ2-6, with D unresolved. The source of this sequence is a man aged 25-45 years in good health. The CDR3 coding sequence is TGTGCCAGCAGTATCGGGGCCAACGTCCTGACTTTC. Protein: CASSIGANVLTF.